These 24 T cell receptor beta chains share one sample of origin, sequenced in a study of cytomegalovirus exposure and HLA in healthy donors. PCR used 60 Vbeta primers and 13 Jbeta primers. Assay: immunoSEQ multiplex PCR; the TCRdb copy retains only in-frame clones and omits some. The sample consists of 150,000 to 200,000 clones, roughly 80% of them appearing once. Sequencing was performed on PBMCs. Source of these receptors: a woman aged 30 to 39 in good health and CMV-seropositive.

The gene calls are TRBV15 and TRBJ2-7, with a tentative D call TRBD1 (6 bases). This CDR3 contains 16 residues. Trimming removed 0 bases at V and 3 bases at J, with 15 bases between. Germline loops: CDR1 LNHNV, CDR2 YYDKDF (reference sequence). The CDR3 nucleotides are TGTGCCACCAGCAGAGATAGGACAGAAACCAACTACGAGCAGTACTTC. This sequence encodes CATSRDRTETNYEQYF.

The chain recombines TRBV11-2 with TRBJ2-5, with TRBD1 as a possible D gene (5 bases). Trimming removed 5 bases at V and 5 bases at J, with 12 bases between. The CDR3 spans 13 residues. Germline V gene data show CDR1 as SGHAT and CDR2 as FQNNGV. CDR3 bases: TGTGCCAGCAGCGCCCGACAGTGGGAGACCCAGTACTTC. This encodes CASSARQWETQYF.

The chain uses TRBV7-9 and TRBJ1-1, with D possibly TRBD1 on 5 matching bases. Trimming shortened V by 1 base and J by 6 bases, and 12 bases separated the two germline ends. This CDR3 has 14 residues. CDR1 is SEHNR and CDR2 is FQNEAQ in the germline V gene (reference sequence). This CDR3 reads CASSLVRRGSEAFF. The CDR3 bases are TGTGCCAGCAGCTTAGTCAGGAGGGGATCTGAAGCTTTCTTT. Looking up the rest from reference TRBV7-9 and TRBJ1-1 gives the full variable domain: DTGVSQNPRHKITKRGQNVTFRCDPISEHNRLYWYRQTLGQGPEFLTYFQNEAQLEKSRLLSDRFSAERPKGSFSTLEIQRTEQGDSAMYLCASSLVRRGSEAFFGQGTRLTVV.

The CDR3 region is CASSLWEVYGYTF. The CDR3 region has the DNA TGTGCCAGCAGTTTATGGGAGGTCTATGGCTACACCTTC. The J gene is TRBJ1-2, the V gene TRBV28; D remains unclear. V was pared by 0 bases and J by 4 bases, with 6 bases between. The CDR3 has 13 residues. The germline gives CDR1 MDHEN, CDR2 SYDVKM.

This chain uses TRBV6-6 with TRBJ2-3; TRBD1 aligns across 9 bases. The CDR3 extends over 14 amino acids. V lost 6 bases and J lost 5; bases outside the gene matches: 6. CDR1 and CDR2 (germline): MNHNY, SVGAGI (reference sequence). DNA for the CDR3: TGTGCCAGCAGCTGGGACAGGGTGAAAGATACGCAGTATTTT. This gives the protein CASSWDRVKDTQYF.

This clone showed up just a few times. The chain carries TRBV28 and TRBJ1-1, with D hard to call. V lost 3 bases, J lost 3 bases, and 17 bases lay in between. CDR1 is MDHEN and CDR2 is SYDVKM in the germline V gene. The CDR3 consists of 16 residues. The CDR3 DNA sequence: TGTGCCAGCAGTTTTATCCCCGCTAATCCTGACACTGAAGCTTTCTTT. This translates into CASSFIPANPDTEAFF.

This clone has only one observation. This chain links TRBV2 with TRBJ1-5; TRBD1 is a possible D gene (6 bases). In germline, CDR1 is SNHLY, CDR2 FYNNEI. The ends were cut back, 2 bases at V and 5 bases at J, with 10 bases in the middle. CDR3 length: 14 amino acids. The CDR3 DNA is TGTGCCAGCAGTGAACAGGGGAGGGATCAGCCCCAGCATTTT. This translates into CASSEQGRDQPQHF.

Points on this clone: The sample contains more than one DNA sequence encoding this CDR3. The chain uses TRBV28 and TRBJ1-5; D gene unclear. The germline gives CDR1 MDHEN, CDR2 SYDVKM. The CDR3 sequence is 15 residues long. V was pared by 3 bases and J by 0 bases, with 9 bases between. The CDR3 loop reads CASSFLLNSNQPQHF. The CDR3 nucleotides are TGTGCCAGCAGTTTTTTACTTAATAGCAATCAGCCCCAGCATTTT.

The chain has TRBV28 and TRBJ2-5; 8 bases line up with TRBD2. Germline V CDR1 and CDR2: MDHEN, SYDVKM. CDR3 length: 16 amino acids. Losses at the gene ends were 4 bases for V and 1 base for J; bases not matched to a gene: 8. The CDR3 loop is CASSSPGGRTQETQYF. As DNA, the CDR3 is TGTGCCAGCAGTTCTCCGGGGGGGCGGACCCAAGAGACCCAGTACTTC.

The chain employs TRBV11-3 and TRBJ1-1, with 8 bases identical to TRBD1. Germline V gene data show CDR1 as SGHNT and CDR2 as YENEEA. CDR3 length equals 13 residues. Unmatched junction bases numbered 2, after V lost 5 bases and J lost 3 bases. This chain's CDR3 is CASSLTGDTEAFF. DNA of the CDR3: TGTGCCAGCAGCCTGACAGGGGACACTGAAGCTTTCTTT.

This clone is a singleton in its sample. The chain links TRBV28 to TRBJ1-4; 7 bases are shared with TRBD1. Per germline, CDR1 MDHEN and CDR2 SYDVKM. V gave up 4 bases and J gave up 8 bases; unmatched junction bases: 10. The CDR3 loop spans 15 amino acids. As DNA, the CDR3 is TGTGCCAGCAGTTCAGGACAGGCCTTTTTAGAAAAACTGTTTTTT. Translation: CASSSGQAFLEKLFF.

Turning to this clone: The same CDR3 is also encoded by other DNA sequences in this sample. This chain connects TRBV20-1 to TRBJ1-2; 7 bases are a match to TRBD1. Germline CDR1 and CDR2: DFQATT and SNEGSKA (reference sequence). The CDR3 has 11 residues. V gave up 5 bases and J gave up 4 bases; unmatched junction bases: 1. CDR3 residues: CSAQGGYGYTF. In DNA form, the CDR3 reads TGCAGTGCTCAGGGGGGCTATGGCTACACCTTC.

The V and J genes are TRBV4-3 and TRBJ1-3; D is ambiguous. The CDR3 extends over 13 amino acids. V was pared by 1 base and J by 7 bases, with 8 bases between. Germline loops: CDR1 LGHNA, CDR2 YSLEER. The CDR3 reads CASSQAEANTIYF. CDR3 nucleotides: TGCGCCAGCAGCCAAGCCGAGGCGAACACCATATATTTT.

V and J are TRBV5-1 and TRBJ2-7, with 9 bases that match TRBD1. Germline V gives CDR1 SGHRS, CDR2 YFSETQ. The CDR3 length is 13 residues. After removal of 3 bases from V and 5 bases from J, the junction contained 3 bases not matched to a gene. The CDR3 spells CASSSGQGNEQYF. In DNA form, the CDR3 reads TGCGCCAGCAGCTCGGGACAGGGAAACGAGCAGTACTTC.

The rearrangement joins TRBV6-5 to TRBJ2-7; 12 bases are a match to TRBD2. Per the germline V gene, CDR1 is MNHEY and CDR2 is SVGAGI. V gave up 0 bases and J gave up 6 bases; unmatched junction bases: 3. The CDR3 runs 15 residues. The DNA of the CDR3 is TGTGCCAGCAGTTACTCTCCTAGCGGGGGGGGCGAGCAGTACTTC. This codes for CASSYSPSGGGEQYF.

This clone was detected only a few times. This chain uses TRBV7-2 with TRBJ1-4; D is unresolved. Trimming removed 1 base at V and 8 bases at J, with 8 bases between. The length of the CDR3 is 13 residues. Germline loops: CDR1 SGHTA, CDR2 FQGNSA. CDR3 amino acids: CASSLGQEEKLFF. CDR3 in DNA: TGTGCCAGCAGCTTAGGTCAGGAAGAAAAACTGTTTTTT.

The chain has TRBV9 and TRBJ1-1; TRBD1 might be the D (5 bases). V lost 0 bases and J lost 3, with 15 bases in between. Germline lookup yields CDR1 SGDLS and CDR2 YYNGEE. CDR3 length: 16 residues. CDR3 in amino acids: CASSVVGDPGDTEAFF. The CDR3 DNA reads as TGTGCCAGCAGCGTAGTGGGGGACCCGGGGGACACTGAAGCTTTCTTT.

The chain links TRBV15 to TRBJ1-4, with D perhaps TRBD1 (6 bases). Trimming removed 5 bases at V and 5 bases at J, with 18 bases between. The germline gives CDR1 LNHNV, CDR2 YYDKDF (reference sequence). The CDR3 is made up of 16 amino acids. The DNA for the CDR3 is TGTGCCACCAGCGCGAGCGTAGGGGGGGACAATGAAAAACTGTTTTTT. It yields the protein CATSASVGGDNEKLFF.

This chain joins TRBV15 and TRBJ1-2, with D uncertain. The length of the CDR3 is 15 residues. V was trimmed by 0 bases and J by 2 bases, leaving 10 bases between them. Germline V gene lookup returns CDR1 LNHNV and CDR2 YYDKDF (reference sequence). In nucleotides, the CDR3 is TGTGCCACCAGCAGAGAGGGAGTGCTGAACTATGGCTACACCTTC. This gives the protein CATSREGVLNYGYTF.

The chain carries TRBV6-5 and TRBJ1-1; D is unresolved. V lost 2 bases and J 5 bases, leaving 9 bases between the germline ends. This CDR3 is 13 amino acids long. Germline V lookup: CDR1 MNHEY, CDR2 SVGAGI. The CDR3 nucleotides read TGTGCCAGCAGTTACAGTCGGGTGACTGAAGCTTTCTTT. It translates to CASSYSRVTEAFF.

This chain joins TRBV9 and TRBJ1-3, with TRBD1 matching 8 bases. CDR1 is SGDLS, CDR2 YYNGEE, per germline. After removal of 4 bases from V and 2 bases from J, the junction contained 5 bases not matched to a gene. The CDR3 runs to 15 residues. CDR3 loop: CASSPLTGAGNTIYF. In DNA, the CDR3 is TGTGCCAGCAGCCCGCTGACAGGGGCTGGAAACACCATATATTTT.

This clone was recorded only once. V gene TRBV5-1 combines with J gene TRBJ1-6, with D possibly TRBD1 on 6 matching bases. There are 15 residues in the CDR3. Trimming cost V 5 bases and J 6 bases, with 15 bases left between them. The germline gives CDR1 SGHRS, CDR2 YFSETQ. This CDR3 is CASRQAGVRNSPLHF. The CDR3 region has the DNA TGCGCCAGCAGGCAGGCAGGGGTGCGTAATTCACCCCTCCACTTT.

CDR3 amino acids: CASSARGRGQETQYF. Here the CDR3 DNA reads TGTGCCAGCAGCGCACGAGGAAGGGGCCAAGAGACCCAGTACTTC. The rearrangement links TRBV9 to TRBJ2-5, with a possible D match to TRBD1 (5 bases). With 3 bases removed from V and 1 base from J, the gap between germline ends came to 13 bases. There are 15 residues in the CDR3. Germline CDR1 SGDLS, CDR2 YYNGEE.

The chain is built from TRBV7-7 and TRBJ1-2, with 7 positions matching TRBD1. The germline gives CDR1 SSHAT, CDR2 FNYEAQ (reference sequence). CDR3 length equals 13 residues. V gave up 6 bases and J gave up 5 bases; unmatched junction bases: 6. CDR3 bases: TGTGCCAGCAGGGCCGGGACAGCATATGGCTACACCTTC. Translation gives CASRAGTAYGYTF.